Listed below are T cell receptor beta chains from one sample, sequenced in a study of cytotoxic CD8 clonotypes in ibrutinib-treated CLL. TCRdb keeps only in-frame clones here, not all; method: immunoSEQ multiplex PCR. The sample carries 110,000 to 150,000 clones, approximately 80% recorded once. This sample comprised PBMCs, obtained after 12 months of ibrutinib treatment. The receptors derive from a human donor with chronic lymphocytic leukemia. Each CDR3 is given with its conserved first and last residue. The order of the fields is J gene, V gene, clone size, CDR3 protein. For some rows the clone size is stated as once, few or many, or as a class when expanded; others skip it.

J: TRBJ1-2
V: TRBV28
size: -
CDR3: CASSSPGAYYGYTF

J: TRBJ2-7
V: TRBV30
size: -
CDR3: CAWGTETYEQYF

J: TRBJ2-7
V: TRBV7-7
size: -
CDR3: CASSRGTGPYEQYF

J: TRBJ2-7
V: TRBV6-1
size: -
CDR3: CASIGQVGYEQYF

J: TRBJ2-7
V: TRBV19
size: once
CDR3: CASSRLAGGPTPYEQYF

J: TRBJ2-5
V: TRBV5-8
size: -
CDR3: CASSRAGGTQYF

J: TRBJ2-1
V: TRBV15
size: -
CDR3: CATAQLKTANEQFF

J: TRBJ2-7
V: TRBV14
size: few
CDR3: CASSWGHTYEQYF

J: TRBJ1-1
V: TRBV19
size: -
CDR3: CASTPRGQNTEAFF

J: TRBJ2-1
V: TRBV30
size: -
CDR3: CAWSVGRGLYNEQFF

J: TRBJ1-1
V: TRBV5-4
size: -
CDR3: CASSFDRIATEAFF

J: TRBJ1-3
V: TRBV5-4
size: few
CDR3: CASSLRSGNTIYF

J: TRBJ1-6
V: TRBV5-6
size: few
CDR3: CASSEDRVLSPLHF

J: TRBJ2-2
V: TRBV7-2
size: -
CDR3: CASSFTLGKNGELFF

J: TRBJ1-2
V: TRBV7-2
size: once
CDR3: CASSLEGFYGYTF

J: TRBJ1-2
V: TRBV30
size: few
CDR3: CAWSFPGGDYTF

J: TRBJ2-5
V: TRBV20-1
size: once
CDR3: CSARQQETQYF

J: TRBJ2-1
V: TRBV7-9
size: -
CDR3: CASSLLATSYNEQFF

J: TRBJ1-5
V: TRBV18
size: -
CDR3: CASSPGRHSNQPQHF

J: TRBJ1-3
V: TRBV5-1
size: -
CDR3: CASAPSSGNTIYF

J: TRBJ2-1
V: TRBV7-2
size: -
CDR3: CASSWTGSVYNEQFF

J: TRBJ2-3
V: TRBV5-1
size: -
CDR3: CASSLETSGSSSDTQYF

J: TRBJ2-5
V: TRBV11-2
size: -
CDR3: CASSLREGGLPETQYF

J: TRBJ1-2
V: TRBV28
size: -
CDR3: CASSLTTGSYGYTF

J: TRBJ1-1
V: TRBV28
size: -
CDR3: CASVASSTEAFF

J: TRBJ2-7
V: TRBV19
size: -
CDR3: CASSPQAGEQYF

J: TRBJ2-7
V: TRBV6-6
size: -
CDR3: CASSYQSYEQYF

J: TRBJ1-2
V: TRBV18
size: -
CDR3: CASSQSGTEANYGYTF

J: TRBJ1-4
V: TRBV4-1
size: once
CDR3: CASSQLSSQNEKLFF

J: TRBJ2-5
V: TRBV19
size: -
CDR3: CASARGSATEETQYF

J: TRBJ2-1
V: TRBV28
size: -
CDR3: CASSLLASGGFGQFF

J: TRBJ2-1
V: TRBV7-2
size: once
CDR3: CASSLVGAHPDEQFF

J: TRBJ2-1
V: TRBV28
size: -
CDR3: CASSLSRTGSYEQFF

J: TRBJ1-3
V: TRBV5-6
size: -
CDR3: CASSLVSAGVRTIYF

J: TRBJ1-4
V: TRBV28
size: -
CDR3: CASSLSSRHDGKLFF

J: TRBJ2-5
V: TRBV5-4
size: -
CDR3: CASSGGQQETQYF

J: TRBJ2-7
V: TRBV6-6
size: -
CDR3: CASSGTSGDYEQYF

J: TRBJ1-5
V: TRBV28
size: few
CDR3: CASSEGLQPQHF

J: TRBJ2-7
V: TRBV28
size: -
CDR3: CASRLNAGLAGDGSFYEQYF

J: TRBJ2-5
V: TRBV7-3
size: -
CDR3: CASSRAPQETQYF

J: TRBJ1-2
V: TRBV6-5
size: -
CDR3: CAISESPVYGYTF

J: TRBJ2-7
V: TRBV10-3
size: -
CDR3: CAISDKLYEQYF

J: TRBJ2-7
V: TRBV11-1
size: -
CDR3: CASVSGPGRNSYEQYF

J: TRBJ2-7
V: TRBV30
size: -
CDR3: CAWSGTGRLGSSYEQYF

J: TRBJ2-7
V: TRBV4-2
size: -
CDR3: CASSQDFAGGTYEQYF

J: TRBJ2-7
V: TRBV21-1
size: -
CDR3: CASSPQGRDGYEQYF

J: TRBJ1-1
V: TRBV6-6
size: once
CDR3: CASSYDRGSTEAFF

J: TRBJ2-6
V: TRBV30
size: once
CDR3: CAWSSRTVSGANVLTF

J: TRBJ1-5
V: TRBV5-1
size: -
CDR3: CASSLEGDRNQPQHF

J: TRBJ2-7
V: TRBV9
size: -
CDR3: CASSAFSSGAYEQYF

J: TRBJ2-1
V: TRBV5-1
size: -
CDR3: CASSSGGDRRGEQFF

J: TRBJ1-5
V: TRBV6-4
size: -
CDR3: CASSVGGGQPQHF

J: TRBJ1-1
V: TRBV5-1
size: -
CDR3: CASSLEAGGTEAFF

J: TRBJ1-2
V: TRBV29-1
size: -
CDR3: CSVEESGRDPYGYTF

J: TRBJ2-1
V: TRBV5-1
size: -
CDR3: CASSPWTSGGYNEQFF

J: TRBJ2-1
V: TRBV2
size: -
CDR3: CASGGTGGTNEQFF

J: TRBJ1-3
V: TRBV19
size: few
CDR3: CASRRQGQDFTIYF

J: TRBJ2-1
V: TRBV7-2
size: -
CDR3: CASSSRPGQGDNEQFF

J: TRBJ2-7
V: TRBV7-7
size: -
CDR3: CASSSGFSYEQYF

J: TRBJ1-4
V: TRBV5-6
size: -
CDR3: CASTKPGTGEEKLFF